The source of this TCR beta chain is a study of T cell responses to AZD1222 COVID-19 vaccine. Whole-study results and caveats: The number of AZD1222 recipients seropositive at baseline was only 5 to 7. After two AZD1222 doses, spike-specific TCR breadth and depth rose versus day 0.

Sequencing used immunoSEQ multiplex PCR; TCRdb keeps in-frame clones, though not all of them. Of 80,000 to 130,000 clones listed, around 90% are singletons. A remark on this clone: Antigen unknown.

Germline CDR1 is ENHRY and CDR2 is SYGVKD. V shed 6 bases and J 8 bases; nucleotides not matched to a gene: 6. This CDR3 contains 12 residues. The sequences come from peripheral blood, collected on day 0 of AZD1222 vaccination. V usage is TRBV10-3 and J usage is TRBJ1-1; 7 bases are a match to TRBD1. This TCR was recovered from an adult in good health. In nucleotides, the CDR3 is TGTGCCATCAGAGAGGACAGGACCGAAGCTTTCTTT. Its translation: CAIREDRTEAFF.